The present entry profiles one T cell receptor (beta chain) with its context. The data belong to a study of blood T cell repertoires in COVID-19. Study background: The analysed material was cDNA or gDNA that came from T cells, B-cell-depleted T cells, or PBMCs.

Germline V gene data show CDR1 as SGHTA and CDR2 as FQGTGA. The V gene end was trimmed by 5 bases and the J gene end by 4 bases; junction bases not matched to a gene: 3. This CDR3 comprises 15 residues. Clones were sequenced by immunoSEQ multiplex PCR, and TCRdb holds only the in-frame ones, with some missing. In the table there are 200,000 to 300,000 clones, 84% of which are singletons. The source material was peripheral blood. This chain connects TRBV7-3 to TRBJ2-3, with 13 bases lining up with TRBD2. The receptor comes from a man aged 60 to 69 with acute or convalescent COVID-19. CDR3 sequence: CASSRGLAGADTQYF. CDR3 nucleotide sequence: TGTGCCAGCAGCCGAGGACTAGCGGGAGCAGATACGCAGTATTTT.